This T cell receptor beta chain appears in the sequencing data of a study of tumor and adjacent non-tumor tissue in lung cancer (dated by TCRdb to the late 2010s). Study-level background: The cohort included some twelve adenocarcinoma, a couple of squamous cell carcinoma and 1 small cell lung cancer patients. Using bulk TCRbeta repertoires from 15 lung cancer patients, the study set lung tumor tissue side by side with matched distant non-tumor lung tissue. TCRbeta CDR3 sequencing was performed on more than 25 paired specimens, with one tumor sample and one normal lung sample collected per patient. Sequencing produced 100 million to 150 million productive TCRbeta reads in total, an average of around 4.2 million reads per sample. The roughly 15 patients were aged roughly 30 to 85 years, included about ten men and 5 women, and had TNM stage I to III disease. On the study overall, not on this receptor specifically: TCR diversity (inverse Simpson) was significantly higher in tumor than in normal lung tissue (roughly 430 vs 170, P = 0.0075, Mann-Whitney U test). Younger patients had significantly higher TCR diversity, and higher tumor TCR diversity was associated with shorter overall and disease-free survival. Neither the sequencing platform nor unique molecular identifiers are mentioned in the methods. Only about 15 patients were in the cohort, and the authors stated that larger samples and more detailed clinical data are needed. Because peripheral blood was not sequenced, blood TCRbeta repertoires in the lung cancer patients of the study were not examined. A significantly larger cumulative share of the repertoire was made up by the top 100 clones in normal lung than in tumor tissue.

RNA was isolated from bulk unsorted tissue, and RNA quality was assessed with a NanoDrop ND-1000 and an Agilent 2100. All donors had newly diagnosed lung cancer, had not received prior chemotherapy, and were admitted for thoracic surgery in China between August and November 2014. Patients who had received previous radiotherapy or chemotherapy, or who had another concurrent cancer, were excluded from the study. Surgical tissue pieces of about 1-2.1 cm3 were preserved in RNAlater solution and stored at -80 °C until use. Via the germline V gene, CDR1 is MNHEY and CDR2 SVGEGT. From the cysteine through the phenylalanine, the CDR3 covers 16 amino acids. Only the CDR3 DNA stays, 48 bases, in frame from base 1. The receptor library was made with multiplex PCR. TCRdb records Illumina HiSeq 2500 as the sequencer. Following protocols modified from ARM-PCR, the researchers constructed TCRbeta libraries through three rounds of nested PCR with primers (Table S4). Before sequencing, PCR products of 200-500 bp were cut from the gel and purified using the QIAquick gel extraction kit. The original pipeline was this. Trimmomatic was used to clean the reads, FLASH merged the cleaned reads into complete CDR3 sequences, and MiTCR assigned the sequences to V(D)J germline segments. Clonal diversity was calculated as the inverse Simpson's index using VDJtools. In-frame sequences without a premature stop codon were defined as productive reads. TCRdb trimmed public reads at Q25 via fastp, called clones via MiXCR and kept in-frame beta chains. CDR3 protein sequences are deduplicated, and each keeps its most common genes and DNA. TCRdb's processing, not the study's, gives the V and J calls here. The sample table shows around 99,000 distinct CDR3 sequences, and 75% are seen once. The biggest ten clones account for under 45% of the sample.

Comments on this clonotype: This receptor's antigen is unknown. Compared with germline, one end of the junction differs, possibly owing to a read error.

This clonotype originated in a woman aged 60-75 years with non-small cell lung cancer. The rearrangement joined TRBV6-2 or TRBV6-3 to TRBJ2-7, and TRBD1 may be the D gene, going by 6 matching bases. Source material: lung tumor tissue. Here is the DNA: TGTGCCTGCAGTTATCCCGGGACACCGGTGTGGTACGAGCAGTACTTC. Its translation is CACSYPGTPVWYEQYF.